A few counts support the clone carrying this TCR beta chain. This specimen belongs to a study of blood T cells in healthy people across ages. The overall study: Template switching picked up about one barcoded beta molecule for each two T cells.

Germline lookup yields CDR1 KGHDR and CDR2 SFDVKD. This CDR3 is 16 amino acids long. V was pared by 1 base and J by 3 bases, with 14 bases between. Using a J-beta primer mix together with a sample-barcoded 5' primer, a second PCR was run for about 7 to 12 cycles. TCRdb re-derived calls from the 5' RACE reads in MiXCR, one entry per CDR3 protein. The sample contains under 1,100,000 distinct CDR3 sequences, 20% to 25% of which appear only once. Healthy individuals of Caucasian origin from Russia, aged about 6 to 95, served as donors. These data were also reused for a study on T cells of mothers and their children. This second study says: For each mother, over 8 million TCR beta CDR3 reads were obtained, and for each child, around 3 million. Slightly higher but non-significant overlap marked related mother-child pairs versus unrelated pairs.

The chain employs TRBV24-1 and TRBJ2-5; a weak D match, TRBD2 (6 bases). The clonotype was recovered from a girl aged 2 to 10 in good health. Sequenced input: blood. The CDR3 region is CATSDLGGLDKETQYF. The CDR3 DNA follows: TGTGCCACCAGTGATTTAGGAGGGTTGGATAAAGAGACCCAGTACTTC.